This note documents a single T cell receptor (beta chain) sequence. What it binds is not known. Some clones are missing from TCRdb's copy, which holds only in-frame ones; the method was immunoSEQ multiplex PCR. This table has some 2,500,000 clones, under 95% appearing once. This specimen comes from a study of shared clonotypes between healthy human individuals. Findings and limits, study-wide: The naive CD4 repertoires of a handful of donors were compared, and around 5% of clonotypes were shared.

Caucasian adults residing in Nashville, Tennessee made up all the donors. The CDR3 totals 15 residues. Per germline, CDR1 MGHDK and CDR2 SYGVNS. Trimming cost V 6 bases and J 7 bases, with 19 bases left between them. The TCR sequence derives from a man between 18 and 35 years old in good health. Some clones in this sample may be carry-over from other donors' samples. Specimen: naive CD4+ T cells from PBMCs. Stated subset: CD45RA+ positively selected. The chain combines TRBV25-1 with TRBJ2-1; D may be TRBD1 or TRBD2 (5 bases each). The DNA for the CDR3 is TGTGCCAGCAGAGAAGATAAGGGGAGATGGAATGAGCAGTTCTTC. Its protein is CASREDKGRWNEQFF.